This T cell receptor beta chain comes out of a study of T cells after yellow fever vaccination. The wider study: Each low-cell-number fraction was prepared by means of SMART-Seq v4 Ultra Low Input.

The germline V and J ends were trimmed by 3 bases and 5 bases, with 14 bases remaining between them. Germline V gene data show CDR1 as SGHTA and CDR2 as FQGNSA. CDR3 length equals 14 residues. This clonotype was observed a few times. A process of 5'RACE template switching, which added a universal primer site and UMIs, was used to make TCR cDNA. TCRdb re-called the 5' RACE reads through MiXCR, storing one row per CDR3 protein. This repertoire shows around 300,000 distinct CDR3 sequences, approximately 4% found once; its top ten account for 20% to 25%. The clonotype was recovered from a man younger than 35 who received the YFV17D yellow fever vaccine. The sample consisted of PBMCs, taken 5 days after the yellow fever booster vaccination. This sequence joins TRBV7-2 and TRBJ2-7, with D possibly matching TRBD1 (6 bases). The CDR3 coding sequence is TGTGCCAGCAGCTTGAGTCGGACAGTCAACGAGCAGTACTTC. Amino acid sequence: CASSLSRTVNEQYF.